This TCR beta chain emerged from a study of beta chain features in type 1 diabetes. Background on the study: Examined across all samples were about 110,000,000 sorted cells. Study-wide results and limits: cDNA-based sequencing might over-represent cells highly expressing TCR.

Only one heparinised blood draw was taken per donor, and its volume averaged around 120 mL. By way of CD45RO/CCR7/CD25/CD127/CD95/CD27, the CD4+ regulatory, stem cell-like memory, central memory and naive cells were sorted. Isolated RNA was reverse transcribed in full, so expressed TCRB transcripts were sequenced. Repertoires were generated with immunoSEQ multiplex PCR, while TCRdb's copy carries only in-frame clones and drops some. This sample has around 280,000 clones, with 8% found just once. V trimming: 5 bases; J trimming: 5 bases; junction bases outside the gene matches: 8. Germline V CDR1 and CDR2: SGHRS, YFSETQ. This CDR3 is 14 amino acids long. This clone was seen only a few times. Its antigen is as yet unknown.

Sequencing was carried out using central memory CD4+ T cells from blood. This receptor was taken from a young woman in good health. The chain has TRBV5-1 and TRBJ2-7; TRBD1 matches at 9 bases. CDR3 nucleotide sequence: TGCGCCAGCAGTAGGGACAGGGTGGACCACGAGCAGTACTTC. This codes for CASSRDRVDHEQYF. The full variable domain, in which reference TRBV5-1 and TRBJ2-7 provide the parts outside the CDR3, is KAGVTQTPRYLIKTRGQQVTLSCSPISGHRSVSWYQQTPGQGLQFLFEYFSETQRNKGNFPGRFSGRQFSNSRSEMNVSTLELGDSALYLCASSRDRVDHEQYFGPGTRLTVT.